This T cell receptor beta chain was captured in a study of CD8 T cells in ankylosing spondylitis. This clonotype was found many times. Its target is not known. In TCRdb, the 5' RACE reads were re-called with MiXCR into one record per CDR3 protein. The sample has around 250,000 distinct CDR3 sequences; about 11% are singletons. CDR1 and CDR2 (germline): MNHNS, SASEGT. The CDR3 loop spans 14 amino acids. V was cut by 6 bases and J by 4 bases, with 14 bases left in between. Broader study findings: The authors reported significant enrichment of disease-linked clones in matched ankylosing spondylitis synovial fluid.

This chain connects TRBV6-1 to TRBJ2-3, with D possibly TRBD2 on 7 matching bases. The source is a male donor with ankylosing spondylitis or in good health (not recorded which). The sequenced material came from blood, either unsorted or a sorted T cell fraction (not recorded which). The CDR3 coding sequence is TGTGCCAGCAGCACGGGGGGCAGCGCAGATACGCAGTATTTT. As protein: CASSTGGSADTQYF.